This is a list of T cell receptor beta chains from one sample in a study of blood T cell repertoires in COVID-19. Sequencing was performed with immunoSEQ multiplex PCR; in TCRdb, only in-frame clones are kept and a portion is missing. The sample holds 130,000 or so clones, about 89% seen once. The sample comprised peripheral blood. The source of these receptors is a middle-aged man with active or convalescent COVID-19. CDR3s include the opening cysteine and the closing phenylalanine or tryptophan. D genes are given only for firm matches. Some rows have no size entry. The others give once, few or many, or a class for an expanded clone.

-	-	TRBV7-2	TRBJ2-1	CASSLVFSSYNEQFF	TGTGCCAGCAGCTTAGTCTTCAGCTCCTACAATGAGCAGTTCTTC
TRBD2	-	TRBV6-5	TRBJ2-1	CASSYFASGSGNEQFF	TGTGCCAGCAGTTACTTCGCCAGCGGGAGTGGCAATGAGCAGTTCTTC
-	-	TRBV6-1	TRBJ1-3	CASSPGVGNTIYF	TGTGCCAGCAGCCCGGGGGTCGGAAACACCATATATTTT
TRBD1	-	TRBV28	TRBJ2-7	CASSTDRVGGYVEQYF	TGTGCCAGCAGTACTGACAGGGTAGGAGGCTATGTCGAGCAGTACTTC
-	-	TRBV5-1	TRBJ1-1	CASSPDSPNTEAFF	TGCGCCAGCAGCCCTGACAGCCCGAACACTGAAGCTTTCTTT
-	-	TRBV7-8	TRBJ1-3	CASSPRRGSGNTIYF	TGTGCCAGCAGCCCACGTCGCGGCTCTGGAAACACCATATATTTT
-	-	TRBV30	TRBJ2-5	CAWSSSRETQYF	TGTGCCTGGAGTTCGAGTCGAGAGACCCAGTACTTC
-	-	TRBV6-1	TRBJ2-7	CASSEAPARTYEQYF	TGTGCCAGCAGTGAAGCTCCCGCGCGGACCTACGAGCAGTACTTC
TRBD2	few	TRBV2	TRBJ2-3	CASSVSGRGDTQYF	TGTGCCAGCAGTGTGAGCGGGAGGGGGGATACGCAGTATTTT
-	-	TRBV7-9	TRBJ1-2	CASSYYKGKANYGYTF	TGTGCCAGCAGCTACTACAAGGGGAAAGCTAACTATGGCTACACCTTC
TRBD2	-	TRBV6-2/TRBV6-3	TRBJ2-5	CASSYSRLAGEETQYF	TGTGCCAGCAGTTACTCTCGACTAGCGGGGGAAGAGACCCAGTACTTC
TRBD1	many	TRBV3-1/TRBV3-2	TRBJ2-1	CASSLGTGWIDEQFF	TGTGCCAGCAGCCTTGGGACAGGTTGGATAGATGAGCAGTTCTTC
TRBD1	-	TRBV6-5	TRBJ2-1	CASSYVPGQGEQFF	TGTGCCAGCAGTTACGTCCCGGGACAGGGTGAGCAGTTCTTC
-	-	TRBV2	TRBJ1-2	CASSSGANYGYTF	TGTGCCAGCAGCTCGGGAGCTAACTATGGCTACACCTTC
TRBD2	-	TRBV6-5	TRBJ2-3	CASRGSGGTDTQYF	TGTGCCAGCAGGGGTAGCGGGGGCACAGATACGCAGTATTTT
-	-	TRBV29-1	TRBJ1-5	CSVTDSYNQPQHF	TGCAGCGTTACAGACAGTTACAATCAGCCCCAGCATTTT
TRBD1	few	TRBV28	TRBJ1-5	CASRGQGSQPQHF	TGTGCCAGCCGAGGACAGGGTAGTCAGCCCCAGCATTTT
-	-	TRBV29-1	TRBJ1-2	CSVEDLGGRGGEYGYTF	TGCAGCGTTGAAGATCTTGGAGGTCGGGGGGGCGAGTATGGCTACACCTTC
TRBD1	few	TRBV4-1	TRBJ2-5	CASSPRRGLAYGKTQYF	TGCGCCAGCAGCCCCAGAAGGGGGCTAGCTTACGGGAAGACCCAGTACTTC
TRBD1	-	TRBV6-4	TRBJ1-1	CASSCRDRETEAFF	TGTGCCAGCAGTTGCCGGGACAGGGAAACTGAAGCTTTCTTT
-	-	TRBV6-1	TRBJ1-5	CASSEAGYLQHF	TGTGCCAGCAGTGAGGCAGGGTATCTCCAGCATTTT
TRBD1	-	TRBV9	TRBJ1-1	CASSVDLGSGTGGAMNTEAFF	TGTGCCAGCAGCGTAGATCTAGGCTCCGGGACAGGGGGAGCCATGAACACTGAAGCTTTCTTT
-	-	TRBV4-2	TRBJ1-5	CASSQELRGWDQPQHF	TGTGCCAGCAGCCAAGAACTCAGGGGCTGGGATCAGCCCCAGCATTTT
-	-	TRBV9	TRBJ2-5	CASSVDAVQETQYF	TGTGCCAGCAGCGTAGATGCGGTACAAGAGACCCAGTACTTC
-	-	TRBV20-1	TRBJ1-5	CSASAGGAVEQPQHF	TGCAGTGCTAGTGCGGGGGGGGCGGTCGAGCAGCCCCAGCATTTT
-	few	TRBV6-5	TRBJ2-7	CASSSTGNSYEQYF	TGTGCCAGCAGTTCAACAGGGAACTCCTACGAGCAGTACTTC
TRBD1	-	TRBV10-3	TRBJ2-7	CAISVGQGADSYEQYF	TGTGCCATCAGTGTGGGACAGGGGGCGGACTCCTACGAGCAGTACTTC
-	-	TRBV5-4	TRBJ2-5	CASSLRGGGETQYF	TGTGCCAGCAGCTTGAGGGGGGGCGGGGAGACCCAGTACTTC
TRBD1	-	TRBV29-1	TRBJ1-6	CSVKQGASNSPLHF	TGCAGCGTTAAACAGGGGGCTAGTAATTCACCCCTCCACTTT
-	-	TRBV6-6	TRBJ1-4	CASTPRATNEKLFF	TGTGCCAGCACCCCCCGGGCAACTAATGAAAAACTGTTTTTT
-	once	TRBV30	TRBJ1-6	CAWSVLQEASYNSPLHF	TGTGCCTGGAGTGTACTCCAGGAGGCGTCCTATAATTCACCCCTCCACTTT
-	-	TRBV30	TRBJ2-6	CAWISRDSGANVLTF	TGTGCCTGGATATCGAGGGACTCTGGGGCCAACGTCCTGACTTTC
-	-	TRBV2	TRBJ2-7	CASNNGSPDEQYF	TGTGCCAGCAACAACGGGAGCCCCGACGAGCAGTACTTC
-	-	TRBV21-1	TRBJ1-6	CASSSPPRTDSSYNSPLHF	TGTGCCAGCAGCTCTCCCCCCAGGACGGACAGCTCCTATAATTCACCCCTCCACTTT
-	-	TRBV5-1	TRBJ1-2	CASSLQSGSGVGGYTF	TGCGCCAGCAGCTTGCAATCAGGCTCGGGGGTAGGTGGCTACACCTTC
-	-	TRBV19	TRBJ2-1	CASKHRDYNEQFF	TGTGCCAGTAAGCACAGGGACTACAATGAGCAGTTCTTC
-	-	TRBV11-2	TRBJ2-3	CASSLDGAPADTQYF	TGTGCCAGCAGCTTAGATGGGGCCCCCGCAGATACGCAGTATTTT
TRBD1	once	TRBV9	TRBJ1-3	CASSVADTGTAGNTIYF	TGTGCCAGCAGCGTAGCCGATACCGGGACAGCTGGAAACACCATATATTTT
-	-	TRBV28	TRBJ2-5	CASRQTGTETQYF	TGTGCCAGCAGACAAACAGGGACAGAGACCCAGTACTTC
-	-	TRBV27	TRBJ1-5	CASSTEGYQPQHF	TGTGCCAGCAGCACTGAGGGATACCAGCCCCAGCATTTT
-	-	TRBV9	TRBJ2-5	CASSVGGQETQYF	TGTGCCAGCAGCGTAGGGGGGCAGGAGACCCAGTACTTC
TRBD2	once	TRBV28	TRBJ2-3	CASSSSGTSGRAGLTDTQYF	TGTGCCAGCAGTTCCTCCGGGACTAGCGGGAGGGCTGGACTAACAGATACGCAGTATTTT
TRBD1	-	TRBV30	TRBJ1-2	CACTLDRGNYGYTF	TGTGCCTGTACATTAGACAGGGGGAACTATGGCTACACCTTC
-	-	TRBV5-5	TRBJ2-3	CASRPGWSTDTQYF	TGTGCCAGCAGGCCAGGTTGGAGCACAGATACGCAGTATTTT
-	-	TRBV10-3	TRBJ1-1	CAISEGGRGSTEAFF	TGTGCCATCAGTGAGGGGGGGAGGGGGAGCACTGAAGCTTTCTTT
-	-	TRBV18	TRBJ2-1	CASSPSGSNEQFF	TGTGCCAGCTCACCTTCGGGATCCAATGAGCAGTTCTTC
-	-	TRBV19	TRBJ2-4	CASSRTEIAKNIQYF	TGTGCCAGTAGTAGGACAGAAATAGCCAAAAACATTCAGTACTTC
TRBD1	-	TRBV7-8	TRBJ1-4	CASTISAGTGYEKLFF	TGTGCCAGCACCATTTCAGCCGGGACAGGGTATGAAAAACTGTTTTTT
TRBD2	-	TRBV24-1	TRBJ2-2	CATRGLAGEAGELFF	TGTGCCACCAGAGGACTAGCGGGAGAGGCCGGGGAGCTGTTTTTT
TRBD1	-	TRBV30	TRBJ1-4	CAWSGQRTGLGEKLFF	TGTGCCTGGAGTGGGCAACGGACAGGCCTAGGAGAAAAACTGTTTTTT
-	once	TRBV5-4	TRBJ2-5	CASSFSSRDIITYQETQYF	TGTGCCAGCAGCTTCTCCAGCCGGGACATTATAACGTACCAAGAGACCCAGTACTTC
-	-	TRBV2	TRBJ2-7	CASSPTVTYEQYF	TGTGCCAGCAGTCCCACAGTTACCTACGAGCAGTACTTC
-	-	TRBV11-2	TRBJ2-4	CASSLAQGNIQYF	TGTGCCAGCAGCTTAGCCCAGGGGAACATTCAGTACTTC
-	-	TRBV29-1	TRBJ1-4	CSVPTTNEKLFF	TGCAGCGTCCCAACAACTAATGAAAAACTGTTTTTT
TRBD2	-	TRBV6-5	TRBJ2-1	CASSPGGAQSGEQFF	TGTGCCAGTTCCCCGGGGGGGGCACAATCGGGTGAGCAGTTCTTC
TRBD1	-	TRBV6-1	TRBJ1-6	CASSDRGHNSPLHF	TGTGCCAGCAGTGACAGGGGGCATAATTCACCCCTCCACTTT
-	-	TRBV19	TRBJ1-1	CASSIPRYNTEAFF	TGTGCCAGTAGTATCCCCAGGTACAACACTGAAGCTTTCTTT